Shown below are 26 T cell receptor beta chains from a single sample sequenced in a study of blood T cell repertoires in COVID-19. The method was immunoSEQ multiplex PCR; TCRdb's version includes in-frame clones alone and lacks a portion of them. In the table there are 50,000 to 55,000 clones, about 80% of which are singletons. The specimen was peripheral blood. The receptor set was obtained from a human donor in a cohort sampled during active COVID-19.

This clone was seen just once. This chain links TRBV27 with TRBJ1-1, with unresolved D. Trimming shortened V by 4 bases and J by 4 bases, and 7 bases separated the two germline ends. CDR1 and CDR2 from the germline V gene are MNHEY and SMNVEV (reference sequence). The CDR3 sequence is 12 residues long. CDR3 nucleotide sequence: TGTGCCAGCAGTTCTGGGCGCACTGAAGCTTTCTTT. Protein sequence: CASSSGRTEAFF.

The sample holds many counts of this clone. This chain links TRBV7-8 with TRBJ1-5; 8 bases map to TRBD1. J was trimmed by 9 bases and V by 5 bases; bases with no gene match: 6. CDR1 and CDR2 from the germline V gene are SGHVS and FQNEAQ. The CDR3 totals 13 residues. As DNA, the CDR3 is TGTGCCAGCAGCCCCCGACAGGGGAGGCCCCAGCATTTT. The encoded protein is CASSPRQGRPQHF.

This clone occurred a few times. The rearrangement uses TRBV7-9 and TRBJ1-1, with D unresolved. The CDR3 runs to 15 residues. The germline V and J ends were trimmed by 8 bases and 1 base, with 17 bases remaining between them. The V gene's germline CDR1 is SEHNR and CDR2 FQNEAQ (reference sequence). The CDR3 region has the DNA TGTGCCAGCGGAATATACGGAGGATCGAACACTGAAGCTTTCTTT. Its protein product is CASGIYGGSNTEAFF.

This clone was observed once. The V call is TRBV7-7, the J call TRBJ2-3; 7 bases agree with TRBD2. Germline lookup yields CDR1 SSHAT and CDR2 FNYEAQ (reference sequence). This CDR3 is 15 amino acids long. The CDR3 DNA sequence: TGTGCTAGCGGCAAACTAGCGATTAGCACAGATACGCAGTATTTT. Its protein is CASGKLAISTDTQYF.

J is TRBJ2-3 and V is TRBV2, with TRBD1 as a possible D gene (6 bases). V lost 7 bases to trimming and J lost 5 bases, with 16 bases between them. Germline values: CDR1 SNHLY, CDR2 FYNNEI. CDR3 length: 14 residues. CDR3 nucleotides: TGTGCCAGCAAGTCGGAGAGAGGGGGAGATACGCAGTATTTT. Translating gives CASKSERGGDTQYF.

The V gene is TRBV11-2, the J gene TRBJ2-3; 8 bases line up with TRBD1. CDR1 is SGHAT, CDR2 FQNNGV, per germline. J gave up 3 bases and V 4 bases, and 6 bases lay outside the gene matches. The CDR3 is made up of 15 amino acids. CDR3 DNA sequence: TGTGCCAGCAGCTACAACAGGGGGACTACAGATACGCAGTATTTT. This encodes CASSYNRGTTDTQYF.

Here the CDR3 DNA reads TGTGCCAGCAGTCCTTCGGGGCGGGGGGTATACGAGCAGTACTTC. Its translation: CASSPSGRGVYEQYF. The gene calls are TRBV27 and TRBJ2-7; 8 bases are a match to TRBD2. J lost 4 bases, V lost 5 bases, and 10 bases had no gene match. This CDR3 is built from 15 residues. CDR1 and CDR2 (germline): MNHEY, SMNVEV (reference sequence).

The gene calls are TRBV4-2 and TRBJ1-6, with TRBD1 matching over 8 bases. The trim removed 1 base at V and 4 bases at J, leaving 6 bases unmatched. The V gene's germline CDR1 is LGHNA and CDR2 YNFKEQ. This CDR3 region has 17 residues. CDR3 sequence (DNA): TGTGCCAGCAGCCAAGCTTACAGGGGGGGATATAATTCACCCCTCCACTTT. It translates to CASSQAYRGGYNSPLHF.

This clone was detected only a few times. This chain links TRBV13 with TRBJ1-2, with D unclear. Germline V gene data show CDR1 as PRHDT and CDR2 as FYEKMQ (reference sequence). V lost 2 bases and J lost 6, with 7 bases in between. The CDR3 is 12 amino acids. The DNA of the CDR3 is TGTGCCAGCAGCTTATGGCAGAATGGCTACACCTTC. It translates to CASSLWQNGYTF.

The V gene is TRBV3-1 (or the pseudogene TRBV3-2), the J gene TRBJ2-1, with TRBD2 matching over 8 bases. CDR3 length equals 17 residues. Unmatched junction bases numbered 5, after V lost 1 base and J lost 0 bases. Germline CDR1 LGHDT, CDR2 YNNKEL (reference sequence). The CDR3 DNA sequence: TGTGCCAGCAGCCAAGTTACTAGCGGCAGCTCCTACAATGAGCAGTTCTTC. This sequence encodes CASSQVTSGSSYNEQFF.

V usage is TRBV7-3 and J usage is TRBJ1-2; D is undetermined. V dropped 5 bases and J dropped 4 bases, with 14 bases sitting between them. Germline V gene lookup returns CDR1 SGHTA and CDR2 FQGTGA. The CDR3 has 14 residues. CDR3 region: CASSPGPPSYGYTF. In nucleotides, the CDR3 is TGTGCCAGCAGCCCGGGTCCCCCTTCCTATGGCTACACCTTC.

The chain links TRBV5-6 to TRBJ2-6, with D possibly TRBD1 on 5 matching bases. The CDR3 sequence is 17 residues long. Germline values: CDR1 SGHDT, CDR2 YYEEEE. Between the trimmed V and J ends, which lost 1 base and 0 bases, there was a span of 11 bases. The DNA for the CDR3 is TGTGCCAGCAGCTTGCCAGGGATAAGCTCTGGGGCCAACGTCCTGACTTTC. This translates into CASSLPGISSGANVLTF.

This sequence joins TRBV20-1 and TRBJ2-5, with a possible D match to TRBD1 (6 bases). Germline V gene sequence: CDR1 DFQATT, CDR2 SNEGSKA (reference sequence). The CDR3 runs to 15 residues. Trimming pared 3 bases from V and 2 bases from J, leaving 16 bases between. For the CDR3, the DNA is TGCAGTGCTAGTAGTTCGACAGGTATACAAGAGACCCAGTACTTC. Residues: CSASSSTGIQETQYF.

The chain combines TRBV18 with TRBJ1-2, with TRBD1 identical over 9 bases. Per the germline V gene, CDR1 is KGHSH and CDR2 is LQKENI. CDR3 size: 15 residues. The ends lost 0 bases at V and 6 bases at J; junction bases unmatched: 5. CDR3: CASSPPGQGSHGYTF. The CDR3 DNA is TGTGCCAGCTCACCACCGGGACAGGGTTCCCATGGCTACACCTTC.

This clone was counted many times. V usage is TRBV5-1 and J usage is TRBJ2-7; D not certain. Per germline, CDR1 SGHRS and CDR2 YFSETQ. The length of the CDR3 is 13 residues. Trimming left V 0 bases short and J 7 bases short, with 11 bases between. CDR3 bases: TGCGCCAGCAGCTTGGACTTTCTCGGGGAGCAGTACTTC. Its protein product is CASSLDFLGEQYF.

The gene calls are TRBV28 and TRBJ2-7, with D perhaps TRBD1 (6 bases). The CDR3 has 14 residues. Trimming left V 3 bases short and J 5 bases short, with 14 bases between. Germline-derived CDR1 and CDR2 are MDHEN and SYDVKM. DNA for the CDR3: TGTGCCAGCAGTTTGGGCAGGGGAATGGACGAGCAGTACTTC. It specifies CASSLGRGMDEQYF.

The gene calls are TRBV28 and TRBJ2-7, with 8 bases matching TRBD2. CDR1 is MDHEN, CDR2 SYDVKM, per germline. The J segment lost 3 bases and the V segment lost 6 bases, leaving 13 bases of the junction unmatched. The CDR3 consists of 16 residues. The CDR3 DNA reads TGTGCCAGCAGCCAATTAGAGGGACTAGGGGACTACGAGCAGTACTTC. Its protein is CASSQLEGLGDYEQYF.

V gene TRBV7-9 combines with J gene TRBJ2-5; D not certain. V gave up 6 bases and J gave up 4 bases, with 6 bases separating them. In germline, CDR1 is SEHNR, CDR2 FQNEAQ (reference sequence). The CDR3 contains 11 residues. DNA for the CDR3: TGTGCCAGCAGATTTCGAGAGACCCAGTACTTC. Translating it yields CASRFRETQYF.

This chain joins TRBV4-3 and TRBJ1-6; D is perhaps TRBD1 (6 bases). The CDR3 spans 15 residues. CDR1 and CDR2 from the germline V gene are LGHNA and YSLEER. Trimming removed 4 bases at V and 10 bases at J, with 17 bases between. The CDR3 loop is CASSPAQGYRSPLHF. DNA for the CDR3: TGCGCCAGCAGCCCTGCCCAGGGGTACAGATCACCCCTCCACTTT.

The rearrangement joins TRBV9 to TRBJ1-2, with 7 bases identical to TRBD1. Per germline, CDR1 SGDLS and CDR2 YYNGEE. This CDR3 is 14 amino acids long. The V segment lost 0 bases and the J segment 2 bases; nucleotides outside the gene matches: 1. The CDR3 DNA sequence: TGTGCCAGCAGCGTAGGACAGGGCAACTATGGCTACACCTTC. This sequence encodes CASSVGQGNYGYTF.

This clone was seen a few times. CDR3 sequence reads: CATVDMSTDTQYF. DNA of the CDR3: TGTGCCACCGTCGACATGAGCACAGATACGCAGTATTTT. The rearrangement uses TRBV27 and TRBJ2-3, with D uncertain. The V and J ends lost 10 bases and 0 bases respectively, with 11 bases between them. This CDR3 is built from 13 residues. Germline-derived CDR1 and CDR2 are MNHEY and SMNVEV (reference sequence).

The chain employs TRBV19 and TRBJ2-7; D ambiguous. This CDR3 is built from 14 residues. V gave up 5 bases and J gave up 2 bases, with 13 bases separating them. Germline-derived CDR1 and CDR2 are LNHDA and SQIVND (reference sequence). The CDR3 DNA reads TGTGCCAGTAGTCCCACTCCCGGAGCCTACGAGCAGTACTTC. Its translation: CASSPTPGAYEQYF.

V gene TRBV19 combines with J gene TRBJ2-7; D unresolved. There are 12 residues in the CDR3. Trimming took 5 bases from V and 3 from J, leaving 8 bases between them. Germline CDR1 is LNHDA and CDR2 is SQIVND (reference sequence). The CDR3 spells CASSPNLYEQYF. The CDR3 DNA is TGTGCCAGTAGTCCTAACCTCTACGAGCAGTACTTC.

V usage is TRBV19 and J usage is TRBJ2-5, with 8 bases that match TRBD1. CDR1 and CDR2 from the germline V gene are LNHDA and SQIVND (reference sequence). With 6 bases clipped from V and 9 bases from J, the junction kept 6 bases outside the gene matches. The CDR3 length is 12 residues. CDR3 in amino acids: CASSTGQGAQYF. DNA of the CDR3: TGTGCCAGTAGCACTGGACAGGGAGCCCAGTACTTC.

This chain joins TRBV7-2 and TRBJ2-5, with 15 positions matching TRBD2. The length of the CDR3 is 18 residues. Germline CDR1 and CDR2: SGHTA and FQGNSA. With 2 bases clipped from V and 6 bases from J, the junction kept 10 bases outside the gene matches. The CDR3 here is CASSLRTSGGAGIKTQYF. For the CDR3, the DNA is TGTGCCAGCAGCTTAAGGACTAGCGGGGGGGCCGGGATAAAGACCCAGTACTTC. Variable domain in full (rest from reference TRBV7-2 and TRBJ2-5): GAGVSQSPSNKVTEKGKDVELRCDPISGHTALYWYRQSLGQGLEFLIYFQGNSAPDKSGLPSDRFSAERTGGSVSTLTIQRTQQEDSAVYLCASSLRTSGGAGIKTQYFGPGTRLLVL.

V is TRBV29-1 and J is TRBJ1-2; 9 bases map to TRBD1. The germline V gene has CDR1 SQVTM and CDR2 ANQGSEA. V shed 3 bases, J shed 7 bases, and the junction held 6 bases outside the gene matches. CDR3 length: 13 residues. The CDR3 DNA is TGCAGCGTTGACCGGGACAGGGCCTCTGGCTACACCTTC. This codes for CSVDRDRASGYTF. The full variable domain, rest sourced from reference TRBV29-1 and TRBJ1-2, is SAVISQKPSRDICQRGTSLTIQCQVDSQVTMMFWYRQQPGQSLTLIATANQGSEATYESGFVIDKFPISRPNLTFSTLTVSNMSPEDSSIYLCSVDRDRASGYTFGSGTRLTVV.